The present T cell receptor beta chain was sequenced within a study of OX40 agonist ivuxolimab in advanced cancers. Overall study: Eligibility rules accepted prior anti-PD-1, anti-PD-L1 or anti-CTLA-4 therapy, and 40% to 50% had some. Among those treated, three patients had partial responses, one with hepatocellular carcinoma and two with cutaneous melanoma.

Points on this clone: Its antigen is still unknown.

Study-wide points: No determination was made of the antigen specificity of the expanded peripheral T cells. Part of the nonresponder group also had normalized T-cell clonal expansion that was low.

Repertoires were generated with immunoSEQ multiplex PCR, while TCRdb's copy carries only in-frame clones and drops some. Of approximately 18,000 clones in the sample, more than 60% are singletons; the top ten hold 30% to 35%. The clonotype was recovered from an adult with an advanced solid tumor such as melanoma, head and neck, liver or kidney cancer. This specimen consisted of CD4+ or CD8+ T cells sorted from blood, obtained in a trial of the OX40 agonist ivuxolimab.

CDR3 residues: CASSLGAGPSSGNTIYF. CDR3 in DNA: TGTGCCAGCAGCTTAGGTGCAGGTCCGAGCTCTGGAAACACCATATATTTT. The chain carries TRBV7-7 and TRBJ1-3; D is undetermined. V was pared by 1 base and J by 0 bases, with 13 bases between. Germline V gives CDR1 SSHAT, CDR2 FNYEAQ (reference sequence). This CDR3 comprises 17 residues.